These T cell receptor beta chains were read from a single sample in a study of blood T cell repertoires in COVID-19. TCRdb's copy holds only in-frame clones and misses some; the assay was immunoSEQ multiplex PCR. The sample holds around 300,000 clones, 88% seen once. The sequenced material came from PBMCs or T cells enriched from blood (not recorded which). Receptors were obtained from a woman between 55 and 75 years old in a cohort exposed to, infected with or recovered from COVID-19 (not recorded which). The CDR3 runs from the conserved cysteine through the conserved F or W. Each record gives: J gene, V gene, clone size, D gene, CDR3 DNA, CDR3 protein. A D gene is named only where the DNA matches it firmly. The size of a clone is reported for some rows only, either as once, few or many, or as a class for expanded clones.

J: TRBJ2-5; V: TRBV9; size: NA; D: NA; DNA: TGTGCCAGCAGCGTAGGCCAACCCGGGACCCAGTACTTC; CDR3: CASSVGQPGTQYF
J: TRBJ2-3; V: TRBV7-2; size: NA; D: NA; DNA: TGTGCCAGCAGCTTAGCCAGAACCACAGATACGCAGTATTTT; CDR3: CASSLARTTDTQYF
J: TRBJ2-7; V: TRBV30; size: NA; D: NA; DNA: TGTGCCTGGAGGGGTCTTTTCAGCAGGTACGAGCAGTACTTC; CDR3: CAWRGLFSRYEQYF
J: TRBJ2-6; V: TRBV6-5; size: NA; D: TRBD1; DNA: TGTGCCAGCACCCCAGGGGGCTCTGGGGCCAACGTCCTGACTTTC; CDR3: CASTPGGSGANVLTF
J: TRBJ2-7; V: TRBV2; size: NA; D: TRBD2; DNA: TGTGCCAGCAGTTTGAGGCGGGAGGGAACCTACGAGCAGTACTTC; CDR3: CASSLRREGTYEQYF
J: TRBJ2-4; V: TRBV2; size: NA; D: TRBD1; DNA: TGTGCCAGCAGACGACAGGGGGGAAACATTCAGTACTTC; CDR3: CASRRQGGNIQYF
J: TRBJ1-6; V: TRBV18; size: NA; D: TRBD1; DNA: TGTGCCAGCTCAACCTCGGGACAGGGGAATTCACCCCTCCACTTT; CDR3: CASSTSGQGNSPLHF
J: TRBJ2-3; V: TRBV6-2/TRBV6-3; size: few; D: TRBD2; DNA: TGTGCCAGCAGTCCCCGACTAGCGGGAGGAGATACGCAGTATTTT; CDR3: CASSPRLAGGDTQYF
J: TRBJ2-1; V: TRBV28; size: NA; D: TRBD2; DNA: TGTGCCAGCAGTCTAGCGGGTGGCAATGAGCAGTTCTTC; CDR3: CASSLAGGNEQFF
J: TRBJ2-2; V: TRBV24-1; size: NA; D: NA; DNA: TGTGCCACCAGCGTTAGTCTCGCCGGGGAGCTGTTTTTT; CDR3: CATSVSLAGELFF
J: TRBJ1-1; V: TRBV27; size: few; D: TRBD1; DNA: TGTGCCAGCATGACAGGGTCGAAGTTCATGAACACTGAAGCTTTCTTT; CDR3: CASMTGSKFMNTEAFF
J: TRBJ2-5; V: TRBV19; size: NA; D: TRBD1; DNA: TGTGCCAGTAGCCCTGGGACAGGGGGCAGGAAGGGGGAGACCCAGTACTTC; CDR3: CASSPGTGGRKGETQYF
J: TRBJ2-2; V: TRBV24-1; size: NA; D: NA; DNA: TGTGCCACCAGTGATTTGGGTGAAGCTGGGGAGCTGTTTTTT; CDR3: CATSDLGEAGELFF
J: TRBJ2-7; V: TRBV9; size: NA; D: TRBD2; DNA: TGTGCCAGCAGCGTAGCTTTAGCGGGAGGTACCTACGAGCAGTACTTC; CDR3: CASSVALAGGTYEQYF
J: TRBJ1-4; V: TRBV5-1; size: NA; D: TRBD1; DNA: TGCGCCAGCAGCTTCGGAGGGGGCACGGCTAATGAAAAACTGTTTTTT; CDR3: CASSFGGGTANEKLFF
J: TRBJ1-1; V: TRBV4-1; size: NA; D: NA; DNA: TGCGCCAGCAGCCAAGATCCCAGGGGCGTCGGTGAAGCTTTCTTT; CDR3: CASSQDPRGVGEAFF
J: TRBJ2-3; V: TRBV19; size: NA; D: TRBD1; DNA: TGTGCCAGTAGTATCCTCCAGGGGGCCGGCACAGATACGCAGTATTTT; CDR3: CASSILQGAGTDTQYF
J: TRBJ1-2; V: TRBV18; size: NA; D: NA; DNA: TGTGCCAGCTCACCGGGCGAAGGCGACTATGGCTACACCTTC; CDR3: CASSPGEGDYGYTF
J: TRBJ2-4; V: TRBV28; size: NA; D: TRBD1; DNA: TGTGCCAGCGGGGACAGGGGCTCGGGAAACATTCAGTACTTC; CDR3: CASGDRGSGNIQYF
J: TRBJ2-7; V: TRBV28; size: NA; D: TRBD1; DNA: TGTGCCAGCCGACAGGGTGGTTCCTACGAGCAGTACTTC; CDR3: CASRQGGSYEQYF
J: TRBJ2-1; V: TRBV28; size: NA; D: NA; DNA: TGTGCCAGCAGTATAAGGGGCAATGAGCAGTTCTTC; CDR3: CASSIRGNEQFF
J: TRBJ1-2; V: TRBV30; size: once; D: NA; DNA: TGTGCCTCCGGTACAGGGCCCGATCACACTAGCTACACCTTC; CDR3: CASGTGPDHTSYTF
J: TRBJ2-7; V: TRBV9; size: once; D: TRBD2; DNA: TGTGCCAGCAGCGTAGGTCGTTTGGGGCTAGCGGGAAAGAGCTCCTACGAGCAGTACTTC; CDR3: CASSVGRLGLAGKSSYEQYF
J: TRBJ1-6; V: TRBV28; size: NA; D: NA; DNA: TGTGCCAGCAGTCCGCTCCAAGAATCAGTTAATTCACCCCTCCACTTT; CDR3: CASSPLQESVNSPLHF
J: TRBJ1-2; V: TRBV28; size: NA; D: TRBD1; DNA: TGTGCCAGCACGCCTACAGGGGTTAGCGGCTACACCTTC; CDR3: CASTPTGVSGYTF
J: TRBJ2-1; V: TRBV28; size: few; D: NA; DNA: TGTGCCAGCTTTAGCCGGAGCGGAACCTCCTACAATGAGCAGTTCTTC; CDR3: CASFSRSGTSYNEQFF
J: TRBJ1-1; V: TRBV11-2; size: NA; D: NA; DNA: TGTGCCAGCAGTACCGGTAAACAGGGTCTTAACACTGAAGCTTTCTTT; CDR3: CASSTGKQGLNTEAFF
J: TRBJ1-5; V: TRBV4-1; size: few; D: NA; DNA: TGCGCCAGCAGCCAGGGTCAGGGTGGCAATCAGCCCCAGCATTTT; CDR3: CASSQGQGGNQPQHF
J: TRBJ1-3; V: TRBV4-1; size: NA; D: NA; DNA: TGCGCCAGCAGCCAAGACACAGGCCGTCTCTCTGGAAACACCATATATTTT; CDR3: CASSQDTGRLSGNTIYF